Sequencing of this T cell receptor (beta chain) was carried out in a study of shared clonotypes between healthy human individuals. Points from the study as a whole: Across a handful of donors, naive CD4 shared around 5.1%, naive CD8 around 4%, memory CD4 2% to 2.5%, memory CD8 under 0.5%. It was only blood that was sampled, and tissue repertoires likely differ.

Points on this clone: The antigen is undetermined.

Donation came from healthy HIV-negative adults that had no recent acute infections or vaccinations. Libraries were prepared by immunoSEQ multiplex PCR; TCRdb keeps only in-frame clonotypes and omits some of them. The table has 2 million to 2.5 million clones, around 95% seen once. The sequenced sample was naive CD4+ T cells sorted from blood. Subset: CD45RA+ positively selected. The receptor was isolated from a man younger than 30 in good health.

CDR3 in amino acids: CASSLVLRQGSMNTEAFF. CDR3 nucleotide sequence: TGTGCCAGCAGCTTAGTACTCCGACAGGGGTCAATGAACACTGAAGCTTTCTTT. This chain connects TRBV7-9 to TRBJ1-1, with TRBD1 identical over 8 bases. The trim removed 1 base at V and 0 bases at J, leaving 10 bases unmatched. The CDR3 extends over 18 amino acids. From germline, CDR1 is SEHNR and CDR2 FQNEAQ (reference sequence). The full variable domain, completed using reference TRBV7-9 and TRBJ1-1, is DTGVSQNPRHKITKRGQNVTFRCDPISEHNRLYWYRQTLGQGPEFLTYFQNEAQLEKSRLLSDRFSAERPKGSFSTLEIQRTEQGDSAMYLCASSLVLRQGSMNTEAFFGQGTRLTVV.